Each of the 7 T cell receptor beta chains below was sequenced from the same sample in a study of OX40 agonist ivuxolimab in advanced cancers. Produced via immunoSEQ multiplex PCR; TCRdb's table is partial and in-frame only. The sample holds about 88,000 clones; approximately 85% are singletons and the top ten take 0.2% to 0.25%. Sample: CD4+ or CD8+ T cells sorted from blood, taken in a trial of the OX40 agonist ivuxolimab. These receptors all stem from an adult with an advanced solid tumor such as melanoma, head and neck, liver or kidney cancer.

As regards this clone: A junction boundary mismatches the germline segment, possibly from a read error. The CDR3 region has the DNA TGTGCCAGCAAAGTTTCCCCCCAACAACCTACGGTTTTT. It is translated as CASKVSPQQPTVF. V usage is TRBV28 and J usage is TRBJ1-4; D not resolved. CDR1 and CDR2 (germline): MDHEN, SYDVKM. The CDR3 covers 13 residues.

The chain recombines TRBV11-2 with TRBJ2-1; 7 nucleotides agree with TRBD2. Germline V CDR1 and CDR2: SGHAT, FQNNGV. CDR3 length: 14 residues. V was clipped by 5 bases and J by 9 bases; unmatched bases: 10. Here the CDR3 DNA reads TGTGCCAGCAGCCTCCTTTGGGGGGGAACTGAGCAGTTCTTC. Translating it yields CASSLLWGGTEQFF.

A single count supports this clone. The CDR3 sequence: CASSGLGNEKLFF. The CDR3 bases are TGTGCCAGCAGTGGGCTCGGGAATGAAAAACTGTTTTTT. V is TRBV2 and J is TRBJ1-4; D gene unclear. The CDR3 spans 13 residues. Germline loops: CDR1 SNHLY, CDR2 FYNNEI. V lost 4 bases and J lost 5, with 8 bases in between. Full variable domain (outside the CDR3, taken from reference TRBV2 and TRBJ1-4): EPEVTQTPSHQVTQMGQEVILRCVPISNHLYFYWYRQILGQKVEFLVSFYNNEISEKSEIFDDQFSVERPDGSNFTLKIRSTKLEDSAMYFCASSGLGNEKLFFGSGTQLSVL.

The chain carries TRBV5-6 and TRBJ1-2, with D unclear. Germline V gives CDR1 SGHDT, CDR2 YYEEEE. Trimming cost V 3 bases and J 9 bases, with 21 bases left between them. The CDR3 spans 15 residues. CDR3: CASSSSTVWNLRYTF. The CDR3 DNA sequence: TGTGCCAGCAGCTCTTCGACGGTTTGGAACCTTCGCTACACCTTC.

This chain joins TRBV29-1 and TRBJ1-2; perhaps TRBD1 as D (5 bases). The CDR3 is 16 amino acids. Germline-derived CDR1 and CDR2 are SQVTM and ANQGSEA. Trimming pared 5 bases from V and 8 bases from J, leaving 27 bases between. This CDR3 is CSVTLEAGSFPEGYTF. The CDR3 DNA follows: TGCAGCGTTACTCTCGAGGCAGGGTCTTTTCCTGAGGGCTACACCTTC.

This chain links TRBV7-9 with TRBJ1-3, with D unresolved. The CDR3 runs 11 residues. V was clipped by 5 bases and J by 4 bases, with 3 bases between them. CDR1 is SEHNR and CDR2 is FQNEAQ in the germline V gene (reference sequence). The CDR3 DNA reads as TGTGCCAGCAGCGGCGGAAACACCATATATTTT. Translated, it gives CASSGGNTIYF.

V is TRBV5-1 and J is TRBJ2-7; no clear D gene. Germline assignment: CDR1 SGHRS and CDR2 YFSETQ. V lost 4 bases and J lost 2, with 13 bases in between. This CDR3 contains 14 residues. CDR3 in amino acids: CASSLAGFPYEQYV. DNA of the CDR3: TGCGCCAGCAGCCTGGCAGGTTTCCCCTACGAGCAGTACGTC.